A single sample gave rise to the 18 T cell receptor beta chains below, sequenced in a study of CD4 and CD8 cells across lung adenocarcinoma regions. A single record per CDR3 protein comes from TCRdb applying MiXCR to the PCR reads. Altogether fewer than 30,000 distinct CDR3 sequences are present, approximately 53% being singletons, with the ten largest covering around 42%. Sample: CD8+ T cells from the center of a lung tumor. These receptors all stem from a male donor with lung adenocarcinoma. The CD4 and CD8 labels of this study may be unreliable.

This clonotype was seen repeatedly, ten times or more. V gene TRBV4-1 combines with J gene TRBJ2-1, with D maybe TRBD2 (5 bases). The DNA end lines up better with TRBJ2-7; the J call may be wrong. The CDR3 is 15 residues long. Germline V gene data show CDR1 as MGHRA and CDR2 as YSYEKL. The CDR3 loop is CASSQVRLASGEQYF. CDR3 in DNA: TGCGCCAGCAGCCAAGTCCGCCTCGCCAGCGGCGAGCAGTACTTC.

Worth noting for this clonotype: The junction differs from germline at one of its ends, possibly a read error. J is TRBJ2-3 and V is TRBV4-1, with unresolved D. Germline CDR1 is MGHRA and CDR2 is YSYEKL. The CDR3 length is 15 residues. This CDR3 reads CASSQEGVNQDTQYF. The DNA of the CDR3 is TGCGCCAGCAGCCAAGAGGGCGTGAACCAAGATACCCAGTATTTT.

The rearrangement joins TRBV6-1 to TRBJ2-1; no clear D. The J call is in doubt because the DNA end fits TRBJ2-7 better. The CDR3 sequence is 14 residues long. Per the germline V gene, CDR1 is MNHNS and CDR2 is SASEGT. The CDR3 is CASSESARSGEQYF. The CDR3 DNA reads as TGTGCCAGCAGTGAATCTGCCAGGTCGGGCGAGCAGTACTTC.

This clonotype is judged medium-sized (0.01 to 0.1%). The CDR3 spells CASSPSSGRYNEQFF. In DNA form, the CDR3 reads TGTGCCAGCAGCCCGTCTAGCGGGAGGTACAATGAGCAGTTCTTC. The rearrangement links TRBV7-2 to TRBJ2-1, with 11 nucleotides matching TRBD2. Germline CDR1 is SGHTA and CDR2 is FQGNSA. The trim removed 5 bases at V and 4 bases at J, leaving 4 bases unmatched. This CDR3 is built from 15 residues.

This clonotype has just one count. This chain joins TRBV6-1 and TRBJ2-4; D possibly corresponds to TRBD2 (6 bases). CDR1 and CDR2 (germline): MNHNS, SASEGT. This CDR3 has 16 amino acids. Trimming stripped 6 bases from V and 10 bases from J, with 25 bases between. The CDR3 region is CASSDAGPGARDIQYF. For the CDR3, the DNA is TGTGCCAGCAGCGACGCCGGGCCGGGAGCCAGGGATATTCAGTACTTC.

This clonotype has a count of ten or more. The chain uses TRBV12-3 or TRBV12-4 and TRBJ1-5; D call uncertain. The V end lost 3 bases, the J end lost 7 bases, and 7 bases lay between the germline ends. This CDR3 has 12 residues. The CDR3 loop reads CASSFVGQPQHF. CDR3 DNA: TGTGCCAGCAGTTTTGTAGGACAGCCCCAGCATTTT.

The CDR3 coding sequence is TGTGCCAGCACGGGGGGATGGAGCACAAACATTCAGTACTTC. This encodes CASTGGWSTNIQYF. The chain links TRBV6-1 to TRBJ2-4; 7 bases match TRBD2. This CDR3 spans 14 amino acids. V lost 7 bases to trimming and J lost 6 bases; unmatched junction nucleotides: 9. CDR1 is MNHNS, CDR2 SASEGT, per germline.

For the CDR3, the DNA is TGTGCCAGCAGGCCCCGCCAGGCTGTGAGCACCGATGCGCAGTTTTTT. As protein: CASRPRQAVSTDAQFF. This chain uses TRBV6-1 with TRBJ2-2; the D is unclear. Trimming shortened V by 6 bases and J by 16 bases, and 30 bases separated the two germline ends. The CDR3 is 16 residues long. The V gene's germline CDR1 is MNHNS and CDR2 SASEGT.

In this sample, this clonotype turned up a few times. Germline and junction disagree at one end, which may indicate a read error. The chain combines TRBV6-1 with TRBJ2-3, with D perhaps TRBD2 (7 bases). The tail of the sequence fits TRBJ2-7 better, so the J call may be wrong. Germline lookup yields CDR1 MNHNS and CDR2 SASEGT. The CDR3 consists of 16 residues. This CDR3 is CASREAGPGAKDTQYF. Written as DNA, the CDR3 is TGTGCCAGCCGTGAAGCGGGGCCGGGGGCTAAGGACACGCAGTACTTC.

This clonotype was recorded many times. V and J are TRBV5-1 and TRBJ2-1; tentative D call: TRBD1 (5 bases). Gene TRBJ2-7 matches the end of the DNA better, so the J call may be wrong. The CDR3 length is 16 residues. Per germline, CDR1 SGHRS and CDR2 YFSETQ. Here the CDR3 reads CASSLGLGPLGYEQYF. The CDR3 coding sequence is TGCGCCAGCAGCTTGGGGCTGGGGCCGCTCGGATACGAGCAGTACTTC.

The V and J genes are TRBV5-1 and TRBJ2-3; D remains ambiguous. Germline-derived CDR1 and CDR2 are SGHRS and YFSETQ. This CDR3 has 16 residues. V was pared by 4 bases and J by 0 bases, with 15 bases between. The CDR3 nucleotides are TGCGCCAGCAGCACGGGCCCTAGTACTAGCACAGATACGCAGTATTTT. It translates to CASSTGPSTSTDTQYF.

This clonotype was detected many times. V usage is TRBV6-5 and J usage is TRBJ2-1; 7 bases fit TRBD1. The CDR3 extends over 14 amino acids. V lost 5 bases to trimming and J lost 9 bases; unmatched junction nucleotides: 10. Germline V gene data show CDR1 as MNHEY and CDR2 as SVGAGI. CDR3 residues: CASSIPTGVVEQFF. The CDR3 DNA follows: TGTGCCAGCAGTATACCAACAGGGGTGGTTGAGCAGTTCTTC.

The rearrangement uses TRBV12-3 or TRBV12-4 and TRBJ2-6; possibly TRBD1 for D (5 bases). The CDR3 has 13 residues. Trimming stripped 7 bases from V and 18 bases from J, with 22 bases between. CDR3: CASMASGANEQTF. Here the CDR3 DNA reads TGTGCCAGCATGGCCTCTGGGGCCAACGAGCAGACTTTC.

As concerns this clonotype: The CDR3 end shows no conserved phenylalanine or tryptophan, and so a read error is likely. CDR3 protein: CASSAGGRSTDTQYL. In DNA, the CDR3 is TGTGCCAGCAGCGCGGGCGGGAGGAGCACAGATACGCAGTATTTG. The rearrangement uses TRBV9 and TRBJ2-3; 8 positions agree with TRBD2. The CDR3 length is 15 residues. Per the germline V gene, CDR1 is SGDLS and CDR2 is YYNGEE. J gave up 0 bases and V 3 bases, and 3 bases lay outside the gene matches.

This clonotype was recorded a few times. This clone may be a read error of a much larger clone one base away. The rearrangement links TRBV7-8 to TRBJ2-1, with D perhaps TRBD1 (6 bases). This CDR3 region has 15 residues. Deletions cut 1 base from V and 13 bases from J, with 20 bases between. Germline loops: CDR1 SGHVS, CDR2 FQNEAQ. The CDR3 DNA sequence: TGTGCCAGCAGCTTAGAAACAGGGCCCCAAGAGACCCAGTTCTTC. Translating it yields CASSLETGPQETQFF.

This clonotype is deemed medium-sized. CDR3 residues: CASSEEAGAGTQYF. The CDR3 DNA reads TGTGCCAGCAGTGAAGAAGCAGGGGCGGGGACCCAGTACTTC. The chain uses TRBV6-1 and TRBJ2-5, with D tentatively TRBD1 (6 bases). This CDR3 is built from 14 residues. Trimming removed 1 base at V and 7 bases at J, with 13 bases between. CDR1 MNHNS and CDR2 SASEGT come from the germline V gene.

This clonotype showed up just once. At one of its ends the junction is not consistent with the germline gene, which may arise from a read error. The J gene is TRBJ2-3, the V gene TRBV10-1; tentatively, D is TRBD2 (6 bases). The CDR3 runs to 15 residues. The germline V gene has CDR1 WNHNN and CDR2 SYGVQD (reference sequence). CDR3 nucleotide sequence: TGCGCCAGCAGTGACTATCAGCGGGCTCCAGATACCCAGTATTTC. Its translation is CASSDYQRAPDTQYF.

CDR3: CASSYSDQGYGYTF. For the CDR3, the DNA is TGTGCCAGCAGTTACTCAGATCAGGGCTATGGCTACACCTTC. The chain joins TRBV6-5 to TRBJ1-2; a weak D match, TRBD1 (5 bases). Germline V gene data show CDR1 as MNHEY and CDR2 as SVGAGI. This CDR3 has 14 residues. V gave up 0 bases and J gave up 4 bases, with 9 bases separating them.